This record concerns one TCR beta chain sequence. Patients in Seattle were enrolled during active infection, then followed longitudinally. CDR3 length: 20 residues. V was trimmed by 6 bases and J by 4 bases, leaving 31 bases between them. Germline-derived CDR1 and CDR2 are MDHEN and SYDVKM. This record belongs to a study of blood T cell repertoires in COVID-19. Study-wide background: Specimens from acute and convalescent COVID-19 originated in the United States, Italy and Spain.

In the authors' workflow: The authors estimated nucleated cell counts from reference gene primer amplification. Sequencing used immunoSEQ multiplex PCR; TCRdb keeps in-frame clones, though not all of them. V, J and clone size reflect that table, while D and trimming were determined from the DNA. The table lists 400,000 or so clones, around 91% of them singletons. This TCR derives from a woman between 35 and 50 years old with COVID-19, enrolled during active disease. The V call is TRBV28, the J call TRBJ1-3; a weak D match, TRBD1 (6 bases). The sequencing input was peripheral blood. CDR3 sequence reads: CASRGDPRTRTGTQGNTIYF. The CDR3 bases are TGTGCCAGCAGGGGGGACCCTAGGACGCGGACCGGGACACAAGGAAACACCATATATTTT.